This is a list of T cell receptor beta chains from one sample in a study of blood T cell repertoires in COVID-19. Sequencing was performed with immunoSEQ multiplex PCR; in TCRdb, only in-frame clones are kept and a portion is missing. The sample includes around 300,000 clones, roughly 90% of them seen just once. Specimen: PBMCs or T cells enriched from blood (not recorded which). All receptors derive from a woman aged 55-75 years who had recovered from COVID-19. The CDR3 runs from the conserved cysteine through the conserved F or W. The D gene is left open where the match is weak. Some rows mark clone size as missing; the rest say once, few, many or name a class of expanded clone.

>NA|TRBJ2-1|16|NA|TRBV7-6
TGTGCCAGCAGCTCCGTAGTTTGGCTAGAGCACAATGAGCAGTTCTTC
CASSSVVWLEHNEQFF
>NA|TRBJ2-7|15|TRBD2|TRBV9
TGTGCCAGCAGCACAGAAGGAGCGGGAGGCTACGAGCAGTACTTC
CASSTEGAGGYEQYF
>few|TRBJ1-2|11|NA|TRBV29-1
TGCAGCTTCGGGGAGAACTATGGCTACACCTTC
CSFGENYGYTF
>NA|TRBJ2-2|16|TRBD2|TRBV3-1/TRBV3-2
TGTGCCAGCACCCCCCGCGGGGCGGGGGACACCGGGGAGCTGTTTTTT
CASTPRGAGDTGELFF
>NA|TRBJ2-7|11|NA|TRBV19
TGTGCCAGTCAGACCGGGTACGAGCAGTACTTC
CASQTGYEQYF
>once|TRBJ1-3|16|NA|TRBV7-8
TGTGCCAGCAGCTCCTCAGGGAACCGCTTTGGAAACACCATATATTTT
CASSSSGNRFGNTIYF
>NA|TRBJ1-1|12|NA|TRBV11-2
TGTGCCACAGTGGGTCGGCGGACTGAAGCTTTCTTT
CATVGRRTEAFF
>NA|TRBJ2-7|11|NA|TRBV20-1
TGCAGTGCTAGACAGAACTACGAGCAGTACTTC
CSARQNYEQYF
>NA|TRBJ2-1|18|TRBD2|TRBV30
TGTGCCTGGAGTGGAGGCCTAGCGGGCAAGCTAGGACGAAATGAGCAGTTCTTC
CAWSGGLAGKLGRNEQFF
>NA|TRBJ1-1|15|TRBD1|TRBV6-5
TGTGCCACCGGGACAGGGACCATTTCGAACACTGAAGCTTTCTTT
CATGTGTISNTEAFF
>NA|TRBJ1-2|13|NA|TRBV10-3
TGTGCCATCTCGGCAGGCGTTAACTATGGCTACACCTTC
CAISAGVNYGYTF
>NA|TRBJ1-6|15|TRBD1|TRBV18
TGTGCCAGCTCACCGGCGGGACAGGATAATTCACCCCTCCACTTT
CASSPAGQDNSPLHF
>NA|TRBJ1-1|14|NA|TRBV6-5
TGTGCCAGCAGTTACTCAGCCGAAGACACTGAAGCTTTCTTT
CASSYSAEDTEAFF
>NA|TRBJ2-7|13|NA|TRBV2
TGTGCCAGCAGTCTCCCTATTTCCTACGAGCAGTACTTC
CASSLPISYEQYF
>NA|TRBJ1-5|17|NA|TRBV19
TGTGCCAGTAGTATAGAGGCAAAGGGGTATGGCAATCAGCCCCAGCATTTT
CASSIEAKGYGNQPQHF
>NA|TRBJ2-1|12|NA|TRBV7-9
TGTGCCAGCAGCTTTTCCCGCAATGAGCAGTTCTTC
CASSFSRNEQFF
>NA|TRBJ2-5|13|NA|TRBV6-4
TGTGCCAGCAGTCGGGAACCCCGCGAGACCCAGTACTTC
CASSREPRETQYF
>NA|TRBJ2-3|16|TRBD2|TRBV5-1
TGCGCCAGCAGCCCCGATACAGCGGGGGGCCTGGTGATGCAGTATTTT
CASSPDTAGGLVMQYF
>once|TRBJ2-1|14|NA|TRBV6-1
TGTGCCAGCAGTGAAGCCCTCTCCTACAATGAGCAGTTCTTC
CASSEALSYNEQFF
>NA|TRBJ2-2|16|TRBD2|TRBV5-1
TGCGCCAGCCGGGAGGTGAGCGGGTTAAACACCGGGGAGCTGTTTTTT
CASREVSGLNTGELFF
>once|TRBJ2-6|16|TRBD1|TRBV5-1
TGCGCCAGCACCTGGACAGGTAGCTCTGGGGCCAACGTCCTGACTTTC
CASTWTGSSGANVLTF
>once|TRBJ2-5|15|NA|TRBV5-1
TGCGCCAGCAGCTGGGAAGGGACAACCAGGGAGACCCAGTACTTC
CASSWEGTTRETQYF
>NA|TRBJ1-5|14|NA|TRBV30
TGTGCCTGGAGCGGGACTGTTAGCAATCAGCCCCAGCATTTT
CAWSGTVSNQPQHF
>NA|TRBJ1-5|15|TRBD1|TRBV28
TGTGCCAGGGGGACAGTCAGTCCCTCTAATCAGCCCCAGCATTTT
CARGTVSPSNQPQHF
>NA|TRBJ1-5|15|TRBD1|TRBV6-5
TGTGCCAGCAGGGGGGGACAGGGGGTGAGTCAGCCCCAGCATTTT
CASRGGQGVSQPQHF
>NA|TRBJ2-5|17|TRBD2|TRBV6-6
TGTGCCAGCAGTCCTAGGGGGGTAGCGGGATCTGGAGAGACCCAGTACTTC
CASSPRGVAGSGETQYF
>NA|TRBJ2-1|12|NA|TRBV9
TGTGCCAGCAGCGTAGATCCCTATGAGCAGTTCTTC
CASSVDPYEQFF
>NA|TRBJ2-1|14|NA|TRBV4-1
TGCGCCAGCAGCCAAGTAGGAGCCGCCAATGAGCAGTTCTTC
CASSQVGAANEQFF
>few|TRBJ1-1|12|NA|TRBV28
TGTGCCAGCAGCCTCCAGGAGGGTGAAGCTTTCTTT
CASSLQEGEAFF
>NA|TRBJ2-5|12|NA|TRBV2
TGTGCCAGCAGTGTTCAGGGGGAGACCCAGTACTTC
CASSVQGETQYF
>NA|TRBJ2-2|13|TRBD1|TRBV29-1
TGCAGCGTGACAGGGGGTAACACCGGGGAGCTGTTTTTT
CSVTGGNTGELFF
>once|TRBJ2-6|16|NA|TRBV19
TGTGCCAGTAGTTACTCCCCGGGTGGTGGGGCCAACGTCCTGACTTTC
CASSYSPGGGANVLTF
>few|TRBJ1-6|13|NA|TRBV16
TGTGCCAGCAACGCGGGGCTCGATTCACCCCTCCACTTT
CASNAGLDSPLHF
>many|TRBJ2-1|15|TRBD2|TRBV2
TGTGCCAGCAGTAGTAGCGGGGGGGAATACAATGAGCAGTTCTTC
CASSSSGGEYNEQFF
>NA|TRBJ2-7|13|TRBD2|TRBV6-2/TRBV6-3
TGTGCCAGCAGTTACATTAGCGGGAACGAGCAGTACTTC
CASSYISGNEQYF
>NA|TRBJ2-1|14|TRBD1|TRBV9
TGTGCCAGCAGCGTGACAGGGTCGAACAATGAGCAGTTCTTC
CASSVTGSNNEQFF
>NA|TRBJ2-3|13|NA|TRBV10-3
TGTGCCTCTGGGGACTCCAGCACAGATACGCAGTATTTT
CASGDSSTDTQYF
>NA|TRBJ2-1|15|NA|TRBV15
TGTGCCACCAGCAGGGGAGTCCCCTCCTACAATGAGCAGTTCTTC
CATSRGVPSYNEQFF
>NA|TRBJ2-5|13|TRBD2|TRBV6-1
TGTGCCAGCAGTGAGACCTTACCGGGAGGCCGGGACTTC
CASSETLPGGRDF
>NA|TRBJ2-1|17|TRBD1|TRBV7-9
TGTGCCAGCAGCTCCTCCCGGGACAGGGGAACCTACAATGAGCAGTTCTTC
CASSSSRDRGTYNEQFF
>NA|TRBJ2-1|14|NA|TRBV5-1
TGCGCCAGCACCCTTGGGACTCCCGGTTTGGAGCAGTTCTTC
CASTLGTPGLEQFF
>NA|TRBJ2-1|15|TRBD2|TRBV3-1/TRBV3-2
TGTGCCAGCAGCCAAGGGCTAGCGGTCTACAATGAGCAGTTCTTC
CASSQGLAVYNEQFF
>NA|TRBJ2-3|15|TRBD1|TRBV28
TGTGCCAGCACTAATTCCGGGACAGGGCGCGGGTCGCAGTATTTT
CASTNSGTGRGSQYF
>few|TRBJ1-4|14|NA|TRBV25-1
TGTGCCAGCGCGGCGACGGACGGGGTGGGAAAACTGTTTTTT
CASAATDGVGKLFF
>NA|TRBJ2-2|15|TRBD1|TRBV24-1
TGTGCCACCAGTGATCCAACAGGGGATGGCGGGGAGCTGTTTTTT
CATSDPTGDGGELFF
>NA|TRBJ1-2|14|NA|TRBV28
TGTGCCACTATCTCCGGGACAACTAACTATGGCTACACCTTC
CATISGTTNYGYTF
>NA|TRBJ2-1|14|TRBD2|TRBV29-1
TGCAGCGTCACGACTAGCGGGGGCTACAATGAGCAGTTCTTC
CSVTTSGGYNEQFF
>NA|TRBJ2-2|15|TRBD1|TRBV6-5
TGTGCCAGCAGTTCCGGGACAGCGAACACCGGGGAGCTGTTTTTT
CASSSGTANTGELFF
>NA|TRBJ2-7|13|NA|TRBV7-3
TGTGCCAGCAGCCCCACCACCTCGGAGGAGCAGTACTTC
CASSPTTSEEQYF
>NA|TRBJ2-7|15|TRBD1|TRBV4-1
TGCGCCAGCAGCCAAAGGACAGGGGGCAAGTCCGAGCAGTACTTC
CASSQRTGGKSEQYF